This TCR beta chain was observed in a study of blood T cell repertoires in COVID-19. The overall study: The United States, Italy and Spain supplied acute and convalescent COVID-19 samples.

Measured with immunoSEQ multiplex PCR; TCRdb has only the in-frame clones, and not every one. This sample carries about 270,000 clones, over 75% of them seen once, and the ten largest clones take roughly 15%. Germline CDR1 reads LGHDT; CDR2 reads YNNKEL (reference sequence). Trimming took 5 bases from V and 7 from J; bases not matched to a gene: 7. The CDR3 has 14 residues. Which cohort a participant joined came from the clinical history participants gave. Cohort 3 recovery required two negative PCRs, clearance, or symptom resolution. The TCR comes from a young man who had recovered from COVID-19. Sequenced material: PBMCs or T cells enriched from blood (not recorded which). This rearrangement joins TRBV3-1 (or the pseudogene TRBV3-2) to TRBJ2-5; 10 nucleotides match TRBD2. The CDR3 is CASSVAGGRATQYF. CDR3 DNA: TGTGCCAGCAGCGTAGCGGGGGGACGTGCGACCCAGTACTTC.